This TCR beta chain was sequenced for a study of CD8+ T cells in alopecia areata. Extraction and reverse transcription of RNA yielded cDNA as the sequencing template. The repertoire was sequenced with immunoSEQ multiplex PCR; TCRdb's copy has only in-frame clones and lacks some. This table holds some 190,000 clones, around 51% found once. The V end lost 4 bases, the J end lost 4 bases, and 22 bases lay between the germline ends. CDR1 is MNHEY and CDR2 is SMNVEV in the germline V gene (reference sequence). This CDR3 has 17 amino acids. The sample's treatment: oral pan-JAK inhibitor, 5-10 mg twice daily.

The starting material was CD8+ T cells sorted from blood, obtained at week 52, from a patient treated with tofacitinib. This TCR came from a human donor with alopecia areata. The chain links TRBV27 to TRBJ1-2; D not resolved. Here the CDR3 reads CASSSTPGTLSVYGYTF. The CDR3 region has the DNA TGTGCCAGCAGTTCCACCCCGGGAACCTTGAGTGTCTATGGCTACACCTTC.